The TCR beta chain described here comes from a study of blood T cell repertoires in COVID-19. Study as a whole: Samples taken during acute and convalescent COVID-19 were collected in the United States, Italy and Spain. Sources were T cells, B-cell-depleted T cells, or PBMCs; the material itself was cDNA or gDNA.

Germline assignment: CDR1 SEHNR and CDR2 FQNEAQ (reference sequence). V was pared by 2 bases and J by 1 base, with 6 bases of the junction left unmatched. This CDR3 region has 17 residues. Authors' processing steps: Reference gene primer amplification gave estimated nucleated cell counts. TCRdb keeps only in-frame clones here, not all; method: immunoSEQ multiplex PCR. The DNA was the basis for D and trimming; V, J and clone size are from that table. The sample shows roughly 400,000 clones, over 75% of them seen only once. During active infection, Seattle patients enrolled and were then monitored through disease.

Material for sequencing was peripheral blood. The TCR comes from a woman aged 60-75 years with COVID-19, enrolled during active disease. The chain is built from TRBV7-9 and TRBJ2-3, with 10 bases fitting TRBD2. The CDR3 spells CASSLRQRGGGTDTQYF. CDR3 sequence (DNA): TGTGCCAGCAGCTTAAGGCAGCGGGGGGGCGGCACAGATACGCAGTATTTT.